Detailed here is one T cell receptor beta chain. The antigen is not known. This record belongs to a study of T cell repertoires in cytomegalovirus infection. Study details: Signatures in public TCR beta sequences pointed to both CMV infection and matching HLA type.

Study-level findings and limits: Predominance within the ex vivo response was attributable to HLA-C-restricted CMV-specific TCR beta clonotypes. Carriers of CMV plus the relevant HLA were identified by cumulative public TCR beta family frequency.

From the reads, TCRdb called clonotypes with MiXCR, one entry per CDR3 protein. The data hold fewer than 900,000 distinct CDR3 sequences, with almost 30% observed a single time. With 3 bases clipped from V and 10 bases from J, the junction kept 9 bases outside the gene matches. This CDR3 is built from 13 residues. The V gene's germline CDR1 is SQVTM and CDR2 ANQGSEA. This receptor was obtained from a human donor in good health (CMV status not recorded). Some clones in this sample may be carry-over from other donors' samples. The gene calls are TRBV29-1 and TRBJ2-1, with 7 bases lining up with TRBD2. Sequenced here: cultured CD8+ T cells from PBMCs, sampled from culture after CMV antigen stimulation. As DNA, the CDR3 is TGCAGCGTTGAGGGGGGGAGCCTAGTGGAGCAGTTCTTC. Translating gives CSVEGGSLVEQFF.